The 23 T cell receptor beta chains below all came from one sample that was sequenced in a study of blood T cell repertoires in COVID-19. Generated by immunoSEQ multiplex PCR, the TCRdb table keeps only in-frame clones and is missing some. The sample lists about 180,000 clones, 80% to 85% occurring once. Material: peripheral blood. These receptors all come from a woman over 75 with COVID-19, enrolled during active disease.

This chain uses TRBV15 with TRBJ2-6; the match to TRBD1 covers 8 bases. The germline V gene encodes CDR1 LNHNV and CDR2 YYDKDF (reference sequence). This CDR3 region has 19 residues. V shed 3 bases, J shed 5 bases, and the junction held 15 bases outside the gene matches. The CDR3 DNA follows: TGTGCCACCAGCAGGACTTTCCGGGACAGGCCGCTCCGGGCCAACGTCCTGACTTTC. Translated, it gives CATSRTFRDRPLRANVLTF. Variable domain in full (rest from reference TRBV15 and TRBJ2-6): DAMVIQNPRYQVTQFGKPVTLSCSQTLNHNVMYWYQQKSSQAPKLLFHYYDKDFNNEADTPDNFQSRRPNTSFCFLDIRSPGLGDTAMYLCATSRTFRDRPLRANVLTFGAGSRLTVL.

The genes are TRBV7-6 and TRBJ2-1; 9 nucleotides line up with TRBD2. The V segment lost 1 base and the J segment 9 bases; nucleotides outside the gene matches: 7. Looked up from germline, CDR1 is SGHVS and CDR2 is FNYEAQ. The CDR3 length is 15 residues. The CDR3 spells CASSLGGGRAGEQFF. The CDR3 coding sequence is TGTGCCAGCAGCTTAGGCGGCGGGAGGGCCGGTGAGCAGTTCTTC.

The CDR3 is CASSDRNSPLHF. As DNA, the CDR3 is TGTGCCAGCAGTGACAGGAATTCACCCCTCCACTTT. The chain links TRBV7-9 to TRBJ1-6; possible D gene TRBD1, 6 bases. The ends were cut back, 6 bases at V and 7 bases at J, with 7 bases in the middle. The germline gives CDR1 SEHNR, CDR2 FQNEAQ (reference sequence). This CDR3 comprises 12 residues.

The rearrangement joins TRBV11-2 to TRBJ2-7; D remains ambiguous. This CDR3 region has 13 residues. Trimming left V 1 base short and J 1 base short, with 5 bases between. Germline assignment: CDR1 SGHAT and CDR2 FQNNGV. Here the CDR3 reads CASSLGHSYEQYF. Written as DNA, the CDR3 is TGTGCCAGCAGCTTAGGACATTCCTACGAGCAGTACTTC.

With regard to this clone: A much larger clone differs from this one at a single base, so this may be a read error. The chain uses TRBV14 and TRBJ2-3; 7 bases map to TRBD1. Germline V gives CDR1 SGHDN, CDR2 FVKESK. V shed 3 bases and J 0 bases; nucleotides not matched to a gene: 3. The CDR3 is 15 amino acids. The CDR3 loop is CASSHLTGSTDTQYF. In nucleotides, the CDR3 is TGTGCCAGCAGCCACCTGACAGGGAGCACAGATACGCAGTATTTT.

The V and J genes are TRBV5-8 and TRBJ1-4; a possible D gene is TRBD1 (5 bases). V was cut by 2 bases and J by 4 bases, with 9 bases left in between. This CDR3 has 14 amino acids. CDR1 is SGHTS and CDR2 is YDEGEE in the germline V gene. CDR3 DNA: TGTGCCAGCAGCTTAGGGGATCGTAATGAAAAACTGTTTTTT. The encoded protein is CASSLGDRNEKLFF.

This sequence joins TRBV11-2 and TRBJ2-2; TRBD2 might be the D (5 bases). Germline CDR1 is SGHAT and CDR2 is FQNNGV. The CDR3 consists of 13 residues. V gave up 8 bases and J gave up 5 bases, with 12 bases separating them. The chain's CDR3 is CASARGITGELFF. In DNA form, the CDR3 reads TGTGCCAGCGCTCGGGGTATTACCGGGGAGCTGTTTTTT.

This chain connects TRBV28 to TRBJ2-7; maybe TRBD2 (7 bases). This CDR3 has 16 residues. Germline V gene sequence: CDR1 MDHEN, CDR2 SYDVKM. V lost 6 bases to trimming and J lost 7 bases, with 25 bases between them. CDR3 nucleotide sequence: TGTGCCAGCAGACCCCCCGGGGGGCCTTGGGTGGAGGAGCAGTACTTC. This gives the protein CASRPPGGPWVEEQYF. The entire variable domain, with the rest obtained from reference TRBV28 and TRBJ2-7, is as follows: DVKVTQSSRYLVKRTGEKVFLECVQDMDHENMFWYRQDPGLGLRLIYFSYDVKMKEKGDIPEGYSVSREKKERFSLILESASTNQTSMYLCASRPPGGPWVEEQYFGPGTRLTVT.

The rearrangement links TRBV20-1 to TRBJ2-1, with TRBD2 identical over 10 bases. The CDR3 is made up of 15 amino acids. V gave up 3 bases and J gave up 5 bases; unmatched junction bases: 7. Germline V CDR1 and CDR2: DFQATT, SNEGSKA (reference sequence). The CDR3, as DNA: TGCAGTGCTAGTCAGCGGGGGGGCCCCGACAATGAGCAGTTCTTC. It codes for CSASQRGGPDNEQFF.

The J gene is TRBJ1-2, the V gene TRBV28, with a tentative D call TRBD1 (6 bases). This CDR3 region has 15 residues. Trimming stripped 4 bases from V and 4 bases from J, with 16 bases between. CDR1 is MDHEN, CDR2 SYDVKM, per germline. The CDR3 DNA follows: TGTGCCAGCAGTTCCCTGAGGGGGGGTAGCTATGGCTACACCTTC. Its translation is CASSSLRGGSYGYTF.

This sequence joins TRBV3-1 (or the pseudogene TRBV3-2) and TRBJ1-1; 9 nucleotides align to TRBD1. The V gene end was trimmed by 1 base and the J gene end by 5 bases; junction bases not matched to a gene: 8. Germline-derived CDR1 and CDR2 are LGHDT and YNNKEL (reference sequence). CDR3 length equals 16 residues. The CDR3, as DNA: TGTGCCAGCAGCCAAGCCTACTACAGGGGGCGGACTGAAGCTTTCTTT. Its protein is CASSQAYYRGRTEAFF.

This chain connects TRBV19 to TRBJ2-7, with 7 nucleotides matching TRBD2. The J segment lost 5 bases and the V segment lost 5 bases, leaving 9 bases of the junction unmatched. CDR3 length: 14 residues. Germline CDR1 is LNHDA and CDR2 is SQIVND (reference sequence). CDR3 sequence (DNA): TGTGCCAGTAGTCGGGACTACACTCCAGACGAGCAGTACTTC. Protein sequence: CASSRDYTPDEQYF. The variable domain in full, completed from reference TRBV19 and TRBJ2-7, reads DGGITQSPKYLFRKEGQNVTLSCEQNLNHDAMYWYRQDPGQGLRLIYYSQIVNDFQKGDIAEGYSVSREKKESFPLTVTSAQKNPTAFYLCASSRDYTPDEQYFGPGTRLTVT.

There are a few counts of this clone. This chain joins TRBV19 and TRBJ1-5, with 12 bases identical to TRBD1. This CDR3 spans 19 amino acids. V gave up 4 bases and J gave up 3 bases; unmatched junction bases: 13. Germline assignment: CDR1 LNHDA and CDR2 SQIVND (reference sequence). The CDR3 coding sequence is TGTGCCAGTAGTAGAGAGCCGGGACAGGGGGCGGCCGTCAATCAGCCCCAGCATTTT. Its translation: CASSREPGQGAAVNQPQHF.

This chain joins TRBV6-5 and TRBJ2-7; possibly TRBD2 for D (6 bases). Trimming took off 4 bases at V and 4 bases at J, with 8 bases between the two ends. CDR1 MNHEY and CDR2 SVGAGI come from the germline V gene. This CDR3 region has 12 residues. The CDR3 region is CASSSREYEQYF. Written as DNA, the CDR3 is TGTGCCAGCAGTTCGCGGGAATACGAGCAGTACTTC.

This clone appeared a few times. This chain joins TRBV9 and TRBJ1-6; D remains unclear. The CDR3 is 17 residues long. V was pared by 4 bases and J by 6 bases, with 20 bases between. From germline, CDR1 is SGDLS and CDR2 YYNGEE. DNA for the CDR3: TGTGCCAGCAGCCCCGACCCCCGGGTCACTTTTAATTCACCCCTCCACTTT. Translating it yields CASSPDPRVTFNSPLHF.

The V call is TRBV10-3, the J call TRBJ2-7, with 12 bases fitting TRBD2. The CDR3 extends over 18 amino acids. The J segment lost 0 bases and the V segment lost 2 bases, leaving 8 bases of the junction unmatched. Per germline, CDR1 ENHRY and CDR2 SYGVKD. CDR3 bases: TGTGCCATCAGTGAGACTAGCGGGGGGACCCAACGCTCCTACGAGCAGTACTTC. Protein product: CAISETSGGTQRSYEQYF.

V is TRBV27 and J is TRBJ1-2, with 7 bases that match TRBD1. The CDR3 contains 14 residues. V shed 4 bases, J shed 4 bases, and the junction held 6 bases outside the gene matches. CDR1 MNHEY and CDR2 SMNVEV come from the germline V gene (reference sequence). In nucleotides, the CDR3 is TGTGCCAGCAGTTACTTACAGGGGCGCTATGGCTACACCTTC. Translating it yields CASSYLQGRYGYTF.

This clone was picked up a small number of times. The chain uses TRBV7-9 and TRBJ1-5; TRBD1 agrees at 7 bases. The germline gives CDR1 SEHNR, CDR2 FQNEAQ (reference sequence). This CDR3 has 15 residues. J was trimmed by 7 bases and V by 5 bases; bases with no gene match: 11. The chain's CDR3 is CASSPEGGGGQPQHF. Written as DNA, the CDR3 is TGTGCCAGCAGCCCGGAAGGGGGCGGAGGGCAGCCCCAGCATTTT. The variable domain in full, with the rest retrieved from reference TRBV7-9 and TRBJ1-5, is DTGVSQNPRHKITKRGQNVTFRCDPISEHNRLYWYRQTLGQGPEFLTYFQNEAQLEKSRLLSDRFSAERPKGSFSTLEIQRTEQGDSAMYLCASSPEGGGGQPQHFGDGTRLSIL.

The chain carries TRBV5-6 and TRBJ2-6, with 9 bases that match TRBD1. V gave up 2 bases and J gave up 0 bases; unmatched junction bases: 6. From germline, CDR1 is SGHDT and CDR2 YYEEEE. This CDR3 region has 18 residues. CDR3 in amino acids: CASSLPQGAISGANVLTF. CDR3 DNA sequence: TGTGCCAGCAGCTTACCACAGGGGGCGATCTCTGGGGCCAACGTCCTGACTTTC. Variable domain in full (rest from reference TRBV5-6 and TRBJ2-6): DAGVTQSPTHLIKTRGQQVTLRCSPKSGHDTVSWYQQALGQGPQFIFQYYEEEERQRGNFPDRFSGHQFPNYSSELNVNALLLGDSALYLCASSLPQGAISGANVLTFGAGSRLTVL.

V gene TRBV19 combines with J gene TRBJ2-3; D ambiguous. The CDR3 extends over 13 amino acids. Looked up from germline, CDR1 is LNHDA and CDR2 is SQIVND (reference sequence). Trimming cost V 10 bases and J 0 bases, with 11 bases left between them. The CDR3 DNA follows: TGTGCCACTCAAACGACTAGCACAGATACGCAGTATTTT. Translation gives CATQTTSTDTQYF.

This clone was seen just once. V is TRBV10-3 and J is TRBJ2-2, with a tentative D call TRBD1 (5 bases). Looked up from germline, CDR1 is ENHRY and CDR2 is SYGVKD. Trimming removed 0 bases at V and 6 bases at J, with 8 bases between. CDR3 length: 14 amino acids. CDR3 in DNA: TGTGCCATCAGTGAGTCAATAGGGGCCGGGGAGCTGTTTTTT. This sequence encodes CAISESIGAGELFF.

This clone turned up a few times. The DNA for the CDR3 is TGTGCCAGCAATTGGCCTCAACAAGAGACCCAGTACTTC. Protein product: CASNWPQQETQYF. This chain connects TRBV2 to TRBJ2-5; D not certain. Germline V gene lookup returns CDR1 SNHLY and CDR2 FYNNEI. The CDR3 consists of 13 residues. Trimming stripped 7 bases from V and 2 bases from J, with 11 bases between.

This rearrangement joins TRBV28 to TRBJ1-1; no clear D. Between the trimmed V and J ends, which lost 4 bases and 1 base, there was a span of 16 bases. The CDR3 is 16 residues long. Germline CDR1 reads MDHEN; CDR2 reads SYDVKM. CDR3 region: CASSSALQLSNTEAFF. Written as DNA, the CDR3 is TGTGCCAGCAGTTCCGCATTACAGCTATCGAACACTGAAGCTTTCTTT.